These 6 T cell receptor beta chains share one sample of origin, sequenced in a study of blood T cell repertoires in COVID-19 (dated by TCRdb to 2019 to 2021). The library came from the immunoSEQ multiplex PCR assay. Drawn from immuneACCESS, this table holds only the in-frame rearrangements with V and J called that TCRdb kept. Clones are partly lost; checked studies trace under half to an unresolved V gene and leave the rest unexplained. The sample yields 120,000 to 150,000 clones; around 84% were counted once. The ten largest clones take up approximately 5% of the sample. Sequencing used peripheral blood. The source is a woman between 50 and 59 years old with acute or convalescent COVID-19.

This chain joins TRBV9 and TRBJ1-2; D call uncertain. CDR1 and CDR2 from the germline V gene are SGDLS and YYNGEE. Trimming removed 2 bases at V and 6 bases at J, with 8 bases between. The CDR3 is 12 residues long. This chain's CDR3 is CASSVYGNGYTF. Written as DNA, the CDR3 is TGTGCCAGCAGCGTTTACGGGAATGGCTACACCTTC. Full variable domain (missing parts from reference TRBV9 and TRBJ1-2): DSGVTQTPKHLITATGQRVTLRCSPRSGDLSVYWYQQSLDQGLQFLIQYYNGEERAKGNILERFSAQQFPDLHSELNLSSLELGDSALYFCASSVYGNGYTFGSGTRLTVV.

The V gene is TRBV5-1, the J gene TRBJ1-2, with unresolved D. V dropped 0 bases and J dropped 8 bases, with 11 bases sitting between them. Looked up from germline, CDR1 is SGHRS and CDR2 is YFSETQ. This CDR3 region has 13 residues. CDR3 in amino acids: CASSLVGDEGYTF. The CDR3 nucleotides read TGCGCCAGCAGCTTGGTCGGGGATGAAGGCTACACCTTC.

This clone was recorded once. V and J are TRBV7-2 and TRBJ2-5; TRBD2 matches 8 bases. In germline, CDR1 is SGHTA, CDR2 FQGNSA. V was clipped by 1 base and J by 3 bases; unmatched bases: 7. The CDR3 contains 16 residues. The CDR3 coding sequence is TGTGCCAGCAGCTTAGGTGTTAGCGGGGACAAAGAGACCCAGTACTTC. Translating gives CASSLGVSGDKETQYF.

CDR3 DNA: TGTGCCAGCAGCCTGGGACAGGATGATGCTTTCTTT. Amino acids: CASSLGQDDAFF. The chain combines TRBV7-9 with TRBJ1-1; 8 nucleotides agree with TRBD1. The V gene end was trimmed by 5 bases and the J gene end by 11 bases; junction bases not matched to a gene: 7. Germline V lookup: CDR1 SEHNR, CDR2 FQNEAQ (reference sequence). The CDR3 consists of 12 residues.

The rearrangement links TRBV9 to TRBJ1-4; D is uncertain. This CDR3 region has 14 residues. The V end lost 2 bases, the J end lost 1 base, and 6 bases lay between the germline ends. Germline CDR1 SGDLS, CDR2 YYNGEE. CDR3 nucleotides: TGTGCCAGCAGCGTTGGCATAACTAATGAAAAACTGTTTTTT. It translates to CASSVGITNEKLFF.

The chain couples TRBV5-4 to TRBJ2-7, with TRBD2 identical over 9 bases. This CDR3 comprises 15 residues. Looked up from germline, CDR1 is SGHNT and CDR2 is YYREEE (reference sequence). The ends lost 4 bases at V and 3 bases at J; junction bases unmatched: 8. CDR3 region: CASSTRLAGSYEQYF. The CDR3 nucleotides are TGTGCCAGCAGCACCCGGCTAGCGGGGAGCTACGAGCAGTACTTC.